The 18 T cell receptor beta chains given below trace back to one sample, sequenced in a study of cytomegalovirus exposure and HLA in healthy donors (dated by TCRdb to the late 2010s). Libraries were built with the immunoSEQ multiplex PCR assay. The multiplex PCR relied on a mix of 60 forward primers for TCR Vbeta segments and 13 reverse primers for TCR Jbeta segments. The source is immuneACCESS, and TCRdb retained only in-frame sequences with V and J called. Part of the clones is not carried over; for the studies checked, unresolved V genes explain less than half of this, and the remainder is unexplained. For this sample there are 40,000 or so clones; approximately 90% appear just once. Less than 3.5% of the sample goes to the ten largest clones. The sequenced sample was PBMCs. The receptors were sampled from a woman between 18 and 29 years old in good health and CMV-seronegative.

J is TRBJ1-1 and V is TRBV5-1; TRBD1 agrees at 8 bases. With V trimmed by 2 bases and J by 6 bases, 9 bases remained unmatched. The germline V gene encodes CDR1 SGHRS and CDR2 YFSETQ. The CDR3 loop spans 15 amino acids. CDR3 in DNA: TGCGCCAGCAGCTTTCTACCGGACAGGGAGGCTGAAGCTTTCTTT. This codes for CASSFLPDREAEAFF. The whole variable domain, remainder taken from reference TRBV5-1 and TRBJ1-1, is KAGVTQTPRYLIKTRGQQVTLSCSPISGHRSVSWYQQTPGQGLQFLFEYFSETQRNKGNFPGRFSGRQFSNSRSEMNVSTLELGDSALYLCASSFLPDREAEAFFGQGTRLTVV.

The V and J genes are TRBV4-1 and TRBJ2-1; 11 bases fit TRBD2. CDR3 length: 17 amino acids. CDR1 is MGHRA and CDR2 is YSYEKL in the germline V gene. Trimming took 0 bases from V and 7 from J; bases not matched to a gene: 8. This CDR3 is CASSQEGVAGGVNEQFF. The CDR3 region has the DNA TGCGCCAGCAGCCAAGAGGGAGTAGCGGGAGGGGTTAATGAGCAGTTCTTC.

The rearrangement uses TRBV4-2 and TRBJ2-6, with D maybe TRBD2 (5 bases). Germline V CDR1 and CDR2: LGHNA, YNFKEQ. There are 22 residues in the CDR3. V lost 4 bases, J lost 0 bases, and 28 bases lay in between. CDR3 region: CASSPGGRWAPSPYSGANVLTF. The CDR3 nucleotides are TGTGCCAGCAGCCCCGGAGGACGGTGGGCTCCATCCCCTTACTCTGGGGCCAACGTCCTGACTTTC.

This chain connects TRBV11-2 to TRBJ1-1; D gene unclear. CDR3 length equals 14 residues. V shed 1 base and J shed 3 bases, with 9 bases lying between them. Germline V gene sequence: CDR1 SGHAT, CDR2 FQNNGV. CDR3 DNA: TGTGCCAGCAGCTTAGCGGCGGTGGACACTGAAGCTTTCTTT. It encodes CASSLAAVDTEAFF.

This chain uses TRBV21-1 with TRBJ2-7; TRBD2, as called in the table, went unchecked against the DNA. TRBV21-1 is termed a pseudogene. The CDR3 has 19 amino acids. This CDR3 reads CASSKKGGLAGGDNYEQYF. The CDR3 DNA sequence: TGTGCCAGCAGCAAAAAGGGGGGTCTAGCGGGAGGGGATAACTACGAGCAGTACTTC.

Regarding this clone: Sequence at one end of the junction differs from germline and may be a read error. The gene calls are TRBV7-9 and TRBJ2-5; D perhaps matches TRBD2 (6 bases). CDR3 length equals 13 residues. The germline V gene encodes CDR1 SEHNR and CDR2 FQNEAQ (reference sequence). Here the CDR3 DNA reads TGTTCCAGCAGCTTGGGAGGTAGAGAGACCCAGTACTTC. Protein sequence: CSSSLGGRETQYF.

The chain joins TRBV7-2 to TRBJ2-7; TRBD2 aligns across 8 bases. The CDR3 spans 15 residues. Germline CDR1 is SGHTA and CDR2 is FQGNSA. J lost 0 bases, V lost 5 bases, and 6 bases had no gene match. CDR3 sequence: CASSPGLAGSYEQYF. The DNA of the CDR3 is TGTGCCAGCAGCCCAGGCCTAGCGGGCTCCTACGAGCAGTACTTC.

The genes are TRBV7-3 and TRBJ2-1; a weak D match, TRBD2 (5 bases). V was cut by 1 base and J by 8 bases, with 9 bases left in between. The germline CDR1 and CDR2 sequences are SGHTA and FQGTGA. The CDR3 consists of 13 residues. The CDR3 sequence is CASSLSSVDEQFF. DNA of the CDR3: TGTGCCAGCAGCTTAAGTAGCGTGGATGAGCAGTTCTTC.

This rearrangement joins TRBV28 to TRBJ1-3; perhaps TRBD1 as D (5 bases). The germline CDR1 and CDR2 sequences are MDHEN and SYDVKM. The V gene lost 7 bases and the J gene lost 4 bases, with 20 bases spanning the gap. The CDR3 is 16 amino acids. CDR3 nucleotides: TGTGCCAGCAATACGGCCGGGCAGGGCCGAGGAAACACCATATATTTT. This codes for CASNTAGQGRGNTIYF.

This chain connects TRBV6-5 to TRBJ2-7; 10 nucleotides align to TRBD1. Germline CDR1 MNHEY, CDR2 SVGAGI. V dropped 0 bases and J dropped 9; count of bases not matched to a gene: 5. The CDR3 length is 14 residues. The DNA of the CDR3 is TGTGCCAGCAGTTACTCGGACAGGGGGGACCGGCAGTACTTC. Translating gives CASSYSDRGDRQYF.

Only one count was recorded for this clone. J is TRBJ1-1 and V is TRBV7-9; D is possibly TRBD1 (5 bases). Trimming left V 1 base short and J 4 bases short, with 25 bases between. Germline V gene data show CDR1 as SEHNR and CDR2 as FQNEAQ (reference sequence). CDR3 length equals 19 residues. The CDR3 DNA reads TGTGCCAGCAGCTTAGGTCCCCGCCCCCAAGGGGCGCAGGGCACTGAAGCTTTCTTT. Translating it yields CASSLGPRPQGAQGTEAFF.

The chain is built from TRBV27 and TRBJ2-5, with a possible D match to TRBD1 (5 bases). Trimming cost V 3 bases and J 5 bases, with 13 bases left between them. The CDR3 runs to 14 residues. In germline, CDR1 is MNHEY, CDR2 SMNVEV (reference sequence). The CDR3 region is CASSFSGFRETQYF. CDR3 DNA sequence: TGTGCCAGCAGTTTTTCAGGGTTCAGGGAGACCCAGTACTTC.

Here the CDR3 DNA reads TGTGCCACCAGCACCGGGGAGAGAAACACTGAAGCTTTCTTT. Translated, it gives CATSTGERNTEAFF. The rearrangement uses TRBV15 and TRBJ1-1; no definite D call. Germline CDR1 LNHNV, CDR2 YYDKDF (reference sequence). Trimming left V 4 bases short and J 2 bases short, with 11 bases between. This CDR3 spans 14 amino acids.

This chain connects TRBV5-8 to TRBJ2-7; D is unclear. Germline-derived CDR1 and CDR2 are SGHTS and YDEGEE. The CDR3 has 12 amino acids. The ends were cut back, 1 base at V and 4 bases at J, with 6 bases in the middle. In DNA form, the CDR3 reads TGTGCCAGCAGCTTGTCTCAGTACGAGCAGTACTTC. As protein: CASSLSQYEQYF.

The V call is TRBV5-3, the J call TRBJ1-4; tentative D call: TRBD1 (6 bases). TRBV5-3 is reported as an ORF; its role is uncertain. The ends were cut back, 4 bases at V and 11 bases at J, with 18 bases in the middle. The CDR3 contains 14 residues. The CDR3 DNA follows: TGTGCCAGAAGCACCAGGACAGTGTTGGGGAAACTGTTTTTT. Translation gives CARSTRTVLGKLFF.

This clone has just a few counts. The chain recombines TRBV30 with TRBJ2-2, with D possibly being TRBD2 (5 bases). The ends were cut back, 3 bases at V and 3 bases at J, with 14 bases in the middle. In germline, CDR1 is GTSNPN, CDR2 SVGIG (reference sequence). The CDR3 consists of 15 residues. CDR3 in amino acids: CAWRPVEVDTGELFF. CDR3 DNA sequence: TGTGCCTGGAGACCGGTGGAGGTGGACACCGGGGAGCTGTTTTTT.

The CDR3 is CASSPRDSIYEQYF. CDR3 coding DNA: TGTGCCAGCAGTCCGCGGGACAGTATCTACGAGCAGTACTTC. This rearrangement joins TRBV28 to TRBJ2-7, with a weak D call TRBD1 (7 bases). Trimming cost V 5 bases and J 3 bases, with 14 bases left between them. The CDR3 loop spans 14 amino acids. In germline, CDR1 is MDHEN, CDR2 SYDVKM.

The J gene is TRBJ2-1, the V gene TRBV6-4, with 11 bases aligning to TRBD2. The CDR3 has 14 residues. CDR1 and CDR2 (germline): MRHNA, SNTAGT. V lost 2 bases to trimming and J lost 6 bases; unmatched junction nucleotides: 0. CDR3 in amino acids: CASSDGLAGNEQFF. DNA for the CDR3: TGTGCCAGCAGTGACGGACTAGCGGGCAATGAGCAGTTCTTC.